These 10 T cell receptor beta chains originate from one sample sequenced in a study of blood T cell repertoires in COVID-19. The protocol was immunoSEQ multiplex PCR, while the TCRdb copy is restricted to in-frame clones and leaves out a portion. The sample holds 200,000 or so clones, roughly 81% seen once. The sequenced sample was peripheral blood. These receptors came from a man over 45 who had recovered from COVID-19.

The chain has TRBV25-1 and TRBJ1-1; D not resolved. The V gene's germline CDR1 is MGHDK and CDR2 SYGVNS. V was shortened by 2 bases and J by 4 bases, with 8 bases between the two germline ends. The CDR3 totals 13 residues. CDR3 in DNA: TGTGCCAGCAGTGAACCCGGAGGCACTGAAGCTTTCTTT. It codes for CASSEPGGTEAFF.

This sequence joins TRBV7-9 and TRBJ2-2, with 10 bases matching TRBD2. Germline CDR1 SEHNR, CDR2 FQNEAQ (reference sequence). The CDR3 runs to 14 residues. The ends lost 4 bases at V and 9 bases at J; junction bases unmatched: 5. The DNA of the CDR3 is TGTGCCAGCAGCTCGAGCGGGAGGGTCCGGGAGCTGTTTTTT. The encoded protein is CASSSSGRVRELFF.

V is TRBV9 and J is TRBJ2-5; 9 bases align to TRBD2. The length of the CDR3 is 16 residues. The germline CDR1 and CDR2 sequences are SGDLS and YYNGEE. With V trimmed by 0 bases and J by 5 bases, 8 bases remained unmatched. CDR3 amino acids: CASSVEWGTSFETQYF. CDR3 in DNA: TGTGCCAGCAGCGTAGAGTGGGGGACTAGCTTCGAGACCCAGTACTTC.

The chain joins TRBV3-1 (or the pseudogene TRBV3-2) to TRBJ1-4; D is perhaps TRBD1 (6 bases). CDR1 and CDR2 (germline): LGHDT, YNNKEL (reference sequence). This CDR3 is built from 19 residues. Trimming shortened V by 0 bases and J by 0 bases, and 17 bases separated the two germline ends. The CDR3 DNA sequence: TGTGCCAGCAGCCAAGAAGTTCCGGGACACGGGGCAACTAATGAAAAACTGTTTTTT. Its protein product is CASSQEVPGHGATNEKLFF.

This sequence joins TRBV20-1 and TRBJ2-1; 7 bases line up with TRBD2. Germline V gives CDR1 DFQATT, CDR2 SNEGSKA (reference sequence). This CDR3 has 16 amino acids. With V trimmed by 3 bases and J by 0 bases, 8 bases remained unmatched. CDR3 in DNA: TGCAGTGCTAGTTCGTGGGAGGGAGGCTCCTACAATGAGCAGTTCTTC. This codes for CSASSWEGGSYNEQFF.

The V call is TRBV27, the J call TRBJ2-5, with D unclear. The CDR3 has 12 residues. Deletions cut 3 bases from V and 5 bases from J, with 7 bases between. Germline-derived CDR1 and CDR2 are MNHEY and SMNVEV (reference sequence). In nucleotides, the CDR3 is TGTGCCAGCAGTTTTAACGGGGAGACCCAGTACTTC. Its translation is CASSFNGETQYF.

In this sample, this clone turned up once. The V call is TRBV10-3, the J call TRBJ1-1; TRBD1 is a possible D gene (6 bases). The CDR3 is 13 residues long. CDR1 is ENHRY and CDR2 is SYGVKD in the germline V gene. The germline V and J ends were trimmed by 10 bases and 0 bases, with 12 bases remaining between them. CDR3 loop: CATGQQMNTEAFF. The CDR3 DNA reads TGTGCCACCGGACAGCAGATGAACACTGAAGCTTTCTTT.

The chain recombines TRBV9 with TRBJ2-1; 7 positions match TRBD2. The V and J ends lost 0 bases and 0 bases, in that order; junction bases with no gene match: 3. The CDR3 covers 16 residues. Germline V gene data show CDR1 as SGDLS and CDR2 as YYNGEE. CDR3 region: CASSVVRTSSYNEQFF. The DNA of the CDR3 is TGTGCCAGCAGCGTAGTCCGGACTAGCTCCTACAATGAGCAGTTCTTC.

This clone was seen a few times. Other DNA sequences in the sample encode the same CDR3. The V and J genes are TRBV5-1 and TRBJ2-7; 11 bases line up with TRBD1. The CDR3 runs 14 residues. In germline, CDR1 is SGHRS, CDR2 YFSETQ. V lost 4 bases and J lost 2; bases outside the gene matches: 2. CDR3 bases: TGCGCCAGCAGCCCGGGACAGGGGGCCTACGAGCAGTACTTC. Its protein product is CASSPGQGAYEQYF.

The chain has TRBV7-2 and TRBJ2-7; 8 bases are a match to TRBD1. This CDR3 has 13 residues. Germline CDR1 is SGHTA and CDR2 is FQGNSA. Unmatched junction bases numbered 4, after V lost 4 bases and J lost 5 bases. The CDR3 loop is CASSSRTGNEQYF. CDR3 DNA sequence: TGTGCCAGCAGCTCTAGGACAGGGAACGAGCAGTACTTC.